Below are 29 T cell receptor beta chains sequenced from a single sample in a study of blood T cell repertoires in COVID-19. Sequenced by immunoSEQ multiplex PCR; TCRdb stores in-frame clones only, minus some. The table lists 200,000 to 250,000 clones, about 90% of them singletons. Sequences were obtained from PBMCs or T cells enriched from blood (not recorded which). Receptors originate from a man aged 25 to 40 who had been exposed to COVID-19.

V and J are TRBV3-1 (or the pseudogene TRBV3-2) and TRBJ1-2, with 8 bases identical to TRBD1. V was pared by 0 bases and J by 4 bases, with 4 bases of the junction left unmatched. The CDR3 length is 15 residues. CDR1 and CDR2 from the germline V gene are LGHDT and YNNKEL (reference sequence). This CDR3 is CASSQDPGGVYGYTF. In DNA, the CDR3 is TGTGCCAGCAGCCAAGATCCAGGGGGCGTCTATGGCTACACCTTC.

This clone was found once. In DNA, the CDR3 is TGTGCCAGCAGTAGCAGCGGGGGCACAGATACGCAGTATTTT. Protein sequence: CASSSSGGTDTQYF. The J gene is TRBJ2-3, the V gene TRBV6-4; 7 bases agree with TRBD2. In germline, CDR1 is MRHNA, CDR2 SNTAGT. The V and J ends lost 5 bases and 1 base, in that order; junction bases with no gene match: 3. The CDR3 contains 14 residues.

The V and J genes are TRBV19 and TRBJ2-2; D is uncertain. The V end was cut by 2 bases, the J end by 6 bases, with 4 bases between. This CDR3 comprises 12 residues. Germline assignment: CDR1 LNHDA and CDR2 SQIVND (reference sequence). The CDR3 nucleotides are TGTGCCAGTAGTATACCTCCCGGGGAGCTGTTTTTT. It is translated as CASSIPPGELFF. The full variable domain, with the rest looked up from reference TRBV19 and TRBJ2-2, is DGGITQSPKYLFRKEGQNVTLSCEQNLNHDAMYWYRQDPGQGLRLIYYSQIVNDFQKGDIAEGYSVSREKKESFPLTVTSAQKNPTAFYLCASSIPPGELFFGEGSRLTVL.

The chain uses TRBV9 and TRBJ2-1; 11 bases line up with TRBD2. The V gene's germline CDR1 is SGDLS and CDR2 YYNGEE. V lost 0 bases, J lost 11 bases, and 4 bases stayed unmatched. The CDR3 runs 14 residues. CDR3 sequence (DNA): TGTGCCAGCAGCGTAGAGGGACTAGCGGTCCAGCAGTTCTTC. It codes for CASSVEGLAVQQFF.

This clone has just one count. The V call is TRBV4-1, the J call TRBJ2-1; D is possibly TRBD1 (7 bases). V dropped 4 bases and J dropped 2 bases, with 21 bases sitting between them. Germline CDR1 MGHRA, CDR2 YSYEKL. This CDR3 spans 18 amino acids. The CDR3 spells CASSRGKAGGGTYNEQFF. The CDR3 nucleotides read TGCGCCAGCAGCCGCGGAAAGGCAGGGGGAGGCACCTACAATGAGCAGTTCTTC.

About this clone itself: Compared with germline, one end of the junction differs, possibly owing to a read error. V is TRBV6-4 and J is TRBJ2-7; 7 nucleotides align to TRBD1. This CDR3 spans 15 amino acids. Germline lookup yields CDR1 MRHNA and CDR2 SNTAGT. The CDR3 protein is CASPNLRDSRLGVNF. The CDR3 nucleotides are TGTGCCAGCCCAAATCTCCGGGACAGCCGCCTGGGAGTGAACTTC.

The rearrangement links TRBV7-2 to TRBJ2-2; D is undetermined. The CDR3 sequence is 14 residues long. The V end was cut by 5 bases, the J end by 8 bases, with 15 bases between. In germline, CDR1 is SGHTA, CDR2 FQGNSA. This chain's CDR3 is CASSETHFGGELFF. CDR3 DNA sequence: TGTGCCAGCAGCGAAACCCACTTCGGTGGGGAGCTGTTTTTT.

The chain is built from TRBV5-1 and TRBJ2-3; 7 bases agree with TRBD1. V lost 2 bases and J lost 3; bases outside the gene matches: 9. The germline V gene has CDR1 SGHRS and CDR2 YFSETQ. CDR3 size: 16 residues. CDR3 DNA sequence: TGCGCCAGCAGCTTAGCAGGGGGAATAAGGACAGATACGCAGTATTTT. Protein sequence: CASSLAGGIRTDTQYF.

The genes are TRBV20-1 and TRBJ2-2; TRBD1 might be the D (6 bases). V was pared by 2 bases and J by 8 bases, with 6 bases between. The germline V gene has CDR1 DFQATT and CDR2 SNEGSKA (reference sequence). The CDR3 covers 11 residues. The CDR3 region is CSARRGGELFF. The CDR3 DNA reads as TGCAGTGCTAGAAGGGGGGGGGAGCTGTTTTTT.

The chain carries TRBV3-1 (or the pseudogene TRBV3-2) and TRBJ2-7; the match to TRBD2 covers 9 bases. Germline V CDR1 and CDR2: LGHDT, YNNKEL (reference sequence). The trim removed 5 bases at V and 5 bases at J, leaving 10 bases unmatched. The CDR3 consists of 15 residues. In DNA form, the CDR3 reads TGTGCCAGCAGCTCCACCTTAGCGGGGGAGGACGAGCAGTACTTC. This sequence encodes CASSSTLAGEDEQYF.

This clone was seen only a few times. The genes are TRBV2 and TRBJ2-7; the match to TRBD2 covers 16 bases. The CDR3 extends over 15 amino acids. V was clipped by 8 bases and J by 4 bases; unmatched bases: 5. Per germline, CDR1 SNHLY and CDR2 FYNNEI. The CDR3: CASVGTSGGAYEQYF. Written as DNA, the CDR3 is TGTGCCAGCGTCGGGACTAGCGGGGGGGCGTACGAGCAGTACTTC.

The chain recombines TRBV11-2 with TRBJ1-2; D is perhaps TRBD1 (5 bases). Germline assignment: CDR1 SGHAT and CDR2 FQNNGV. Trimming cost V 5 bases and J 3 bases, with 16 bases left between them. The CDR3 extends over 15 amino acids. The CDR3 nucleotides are TGTGCCAGCAGCCTAGGGGAGGGGTTAGACTATGGCTACACCTTC. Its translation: CASSLGEGLDYGYTF.

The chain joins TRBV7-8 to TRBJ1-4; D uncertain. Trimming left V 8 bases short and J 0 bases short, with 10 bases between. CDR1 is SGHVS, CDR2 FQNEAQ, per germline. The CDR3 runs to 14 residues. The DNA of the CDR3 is TGTGCCAGCGGGAGCGGAGCAACTAATGAAAAACTGTTTTTT. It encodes CASGSGATNEKLFF.

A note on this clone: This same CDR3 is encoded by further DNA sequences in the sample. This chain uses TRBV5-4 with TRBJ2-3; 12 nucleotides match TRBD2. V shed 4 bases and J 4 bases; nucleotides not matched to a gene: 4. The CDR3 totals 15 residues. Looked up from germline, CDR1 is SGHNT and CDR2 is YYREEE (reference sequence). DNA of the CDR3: TGTGCCAGCAGCCCTAGCGGGGGGGCCGCAGATACGCAGTATTTT. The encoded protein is CASSPSGGAADTQYF.

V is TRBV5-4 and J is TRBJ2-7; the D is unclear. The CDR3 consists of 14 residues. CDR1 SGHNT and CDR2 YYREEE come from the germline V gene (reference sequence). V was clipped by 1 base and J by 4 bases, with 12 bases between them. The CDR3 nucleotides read TGTGCCAGCAGCTTGATCGGATACGGGTACGAGCAGTACTTC. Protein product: CASSLIGYGYEQYF.

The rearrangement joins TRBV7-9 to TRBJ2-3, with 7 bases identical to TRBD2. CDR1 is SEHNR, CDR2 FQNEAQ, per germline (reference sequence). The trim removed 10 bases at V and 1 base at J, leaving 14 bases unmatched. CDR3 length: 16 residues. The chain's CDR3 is CATVRGAGVGTDTQYF. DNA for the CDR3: TGTGCCACGGTACGAGGCGCGGGGGTGGGCACAGATACGCAGTATTTT.

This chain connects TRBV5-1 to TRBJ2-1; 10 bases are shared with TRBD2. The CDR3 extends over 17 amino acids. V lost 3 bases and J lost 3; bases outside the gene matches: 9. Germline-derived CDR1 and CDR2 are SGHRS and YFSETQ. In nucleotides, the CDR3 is TGCGCCAGCAGCTCCCCCAGAGCGGGGGGGAACTACAATGAGCAGTTCTTC. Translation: CASSSPRAGGNYNEQFF. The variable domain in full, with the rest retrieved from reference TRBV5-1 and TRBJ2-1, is KAGVTQTPRYLIKTRGQQVTLSCSPISGHRSVSWYQQTPGQGLQFLFEYFSETQRNKGNFPGRFSGRQFSNSRSEMNVSTLELGDSALYLCASSSPRAGGNYNEQFFGPGTRLTVL.

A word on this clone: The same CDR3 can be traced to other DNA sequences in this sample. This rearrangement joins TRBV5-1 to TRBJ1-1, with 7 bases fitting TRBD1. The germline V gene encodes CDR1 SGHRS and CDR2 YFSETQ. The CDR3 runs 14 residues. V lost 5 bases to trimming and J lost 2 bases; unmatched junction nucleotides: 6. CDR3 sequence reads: CASSFGTVNTEAFF. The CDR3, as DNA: TGCGCCAGCAGTTTCGGGACAGTAAACACTGAAGCTTTCTTT.

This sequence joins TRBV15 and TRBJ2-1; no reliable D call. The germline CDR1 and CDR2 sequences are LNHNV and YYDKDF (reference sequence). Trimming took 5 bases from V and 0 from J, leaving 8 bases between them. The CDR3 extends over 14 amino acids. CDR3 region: CATSGQSSYNEQFF. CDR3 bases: TGTGCCACCAGCGGGCAGAGCTCCTACAATGAGCAGTTCTTC.

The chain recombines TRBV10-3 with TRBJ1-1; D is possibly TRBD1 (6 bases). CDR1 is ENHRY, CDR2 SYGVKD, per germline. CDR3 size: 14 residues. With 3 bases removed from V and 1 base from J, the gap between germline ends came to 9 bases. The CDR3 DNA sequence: TGTGCCATCAGTGACCCGGACAGGAACACTGAAGCTTTCTTT. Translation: CAISDPDRNTEAFF.

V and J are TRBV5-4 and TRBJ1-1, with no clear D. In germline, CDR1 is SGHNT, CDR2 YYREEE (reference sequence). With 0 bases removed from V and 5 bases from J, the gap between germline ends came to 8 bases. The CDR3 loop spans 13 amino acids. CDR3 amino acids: CASSLDRGTEAFF. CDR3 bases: TGTGCCAGCAGCTTGGACAGAGGGACTGAAGCTTTCTTT.

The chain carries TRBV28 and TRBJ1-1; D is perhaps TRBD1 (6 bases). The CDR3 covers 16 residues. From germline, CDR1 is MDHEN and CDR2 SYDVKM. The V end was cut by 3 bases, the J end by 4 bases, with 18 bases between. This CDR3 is CASSLLGAPGGTEAFF. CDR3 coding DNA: TGTGCCAGCAGTTTGTTGGGGGCGCCGGGAGGCACTGAAGCTTTCTTT.

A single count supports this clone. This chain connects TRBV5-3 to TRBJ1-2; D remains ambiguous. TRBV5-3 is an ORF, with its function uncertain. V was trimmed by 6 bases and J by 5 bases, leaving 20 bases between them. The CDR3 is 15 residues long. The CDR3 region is CARKSSLSANYGYTF. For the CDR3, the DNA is TGTGCCAGAAAGAGTTCGCTTAGCGCGAATTATGGCTACACCTTC.

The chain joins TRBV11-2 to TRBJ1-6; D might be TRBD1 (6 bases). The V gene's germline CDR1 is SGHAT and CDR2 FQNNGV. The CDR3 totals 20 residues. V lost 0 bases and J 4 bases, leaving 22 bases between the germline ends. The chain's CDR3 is CASSLDEGVLRTEYNSPLHF. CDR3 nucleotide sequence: TGTGCCAGCAGCTTAGATGAGGGGGTTCTTAGGACCGAATATAATTCACCCCTCCACTTT.

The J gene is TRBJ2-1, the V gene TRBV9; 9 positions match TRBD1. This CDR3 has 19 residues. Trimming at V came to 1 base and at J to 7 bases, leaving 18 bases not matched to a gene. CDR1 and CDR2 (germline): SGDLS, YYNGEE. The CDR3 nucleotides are TGTGCCAGCAGCGTATTTGTGGGGGCAGGGACAGGGTCCCGAAATGAGCAGTTCTTC. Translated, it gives CASSVFVGAGTGSRNEQFF.

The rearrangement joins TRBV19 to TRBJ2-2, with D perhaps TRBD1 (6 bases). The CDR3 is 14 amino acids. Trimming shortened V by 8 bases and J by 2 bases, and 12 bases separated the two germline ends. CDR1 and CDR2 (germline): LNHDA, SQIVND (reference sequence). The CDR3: CASWDTTNTGELFF. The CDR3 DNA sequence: TGTGCCAGTTGGGACACCACTAACACCGGGGAGCTGTTTTTT.

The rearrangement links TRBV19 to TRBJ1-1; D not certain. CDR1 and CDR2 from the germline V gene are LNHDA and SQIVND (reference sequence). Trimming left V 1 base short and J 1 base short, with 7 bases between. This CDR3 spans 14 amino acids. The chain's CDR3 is CASSIVGENTEAFF. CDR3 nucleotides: TGTGCCAGTAGTATAGTCGGAGAGAACACTGAAGCTTTCTTT.

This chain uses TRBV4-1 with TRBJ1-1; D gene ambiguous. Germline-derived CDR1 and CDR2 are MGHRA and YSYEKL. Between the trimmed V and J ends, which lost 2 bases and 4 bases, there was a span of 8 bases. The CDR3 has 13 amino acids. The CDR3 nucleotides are TGCGCCAGCAGCCAACGAGGTGGCACTGAAGCTTTCTTT. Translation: CASSQRGGTEAFF.

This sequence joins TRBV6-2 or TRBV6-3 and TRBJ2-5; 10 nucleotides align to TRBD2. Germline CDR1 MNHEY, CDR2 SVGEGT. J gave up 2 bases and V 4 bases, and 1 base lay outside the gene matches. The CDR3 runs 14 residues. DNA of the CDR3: TGTGCCAGCAGTTCTAGCGGGGGACAAGAGACCCAGTACTTC. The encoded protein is CASSSSGGQETQYF.